This T cell receptor (beta chain) derives from a study of blood T cells in healthy people across ages. Study-wide context: There was about one barcoded beta molecule captured by template switching per two T cells.

Points on this clonotype: The antigen remains unidentified.

General study points: Observed TCR beta diversity per million T cells went down as age went up. This fall followed a roughly linear course with age. Greater diversity and more naive CD4+ cells were seen in long-lived donors than in aged donors.

Through a sample-barcoded 5' primer and a J-beta primer mix, a second PCR was run for roughly 6 to 12 cycles. TCRdb re-derived calls from the 5' RACE reads in MiXCR, one entry per CDR3 protein. In the table there are around 990,000 distinct CDR3 sequences, around 27% of which are singletons. Separately, the same data were catalogued under a study of T cells of mothers and their children. From that report: Each donor was one of three healthy Caucasian mothers or one of their six children.

The clonotype was recovered from a girl aged 2-10 years in good health. The sequencing input was blood.

The CDR3 here is CASSRLSSPLHF. DNA for the CDR3: TGTGCCAGCAGTCGACTCAGTTCACCCCTCCACTTT. The gene calls are TRBV6-2 or TRBV6-3 and TRBJ1-6; D remains unclear. CDR1 and CDR2 (germline): MNHEY, SVGEGT. V lost 5 bases and J lost 9, with 8 bases in between. This CDR3 comprises 12 residues.